This T cell receptor (beta chain) was obtained from a study of blood T cell repertoires in COVID-19. TCRdb keeps only in-frame clones here, not all; method: immunoSEQ multiplex PCR. The sample records 150,000 or so clones, 84% being singletons. The TCR comes from a woman in her fifties or sixties with acute or convalescent COVID-19. Material: peripheral blood.

CDR3 loop: CASSFGGRGSYEQYF. As DNA, the CDR3 is TGTGCCAGCAGCTTCGGTGGGAGGGGTTCCTACGAGCAGTACTTC. This chain uses TRBV11-3 with TRBJ2-7; 7 nucleotides align to TRBD2. Per the germline V gene, CDR1 is SGHNT and CDR2 is YENEEA. After removal of 3 bases from V and 1 base from J, the junction contained 6 bases not matched to a gene. The CDR3 length is 15 residues.